The rows below give T cell receptor beta chains drawn from one sample of a study of cytomegalovirus exposure and HLA in healthy donors. Using immunoSEQ multiplex PCR, the repertoire was profiled, and TCRdb retains in-frame clones only, with some absent. The sample lists roughly 150,000 clones, over 70% occurring once. Sequenced sample: PBMCs. These TCRs come from a male donor in good health and CMV-seronegative. The CDR3 runs from the conserved cysteine through the conserved F or W. D genes are given only for firm matches. The size of a clone is reported for some rows only, either as once, few or many, or as a class for expanded clones.

.	.	TRBV18	TRBJ2-7	TGTGCCAGCTCACGAAACAGGGACGAGCAGTACTTC	CASSRNRDEQYF
.	TRBD1	TRBV11-3	TRBJ2-1	TGTGCCAGCAGCCGTCCAGGGGGTAGCGTGAATGAGCAGTTCTTC	CASSRPGGSVNEQFF
few	TRBD2	TRBV5-1	TRBJ2-7	TGCGCCAGCAGCTTTGGCGGGCTAGCGGGCGAGCAGTACTTC	CASSFGGLAGEQYF
.	TRBD2	TRBV19	TRBJ2-4	TGTGCCAGGAAATCGACGGGACTAGCGGGGGGGCCGGGTGAAAACATTCAGTACTTC	CARKSTGLAGGPGENIQYF
.	.	TRBV2	TRBJ2-5	TGTTCCAGCACCCTAGGGGTTTTGCAGACCCAGTACTTC	CSSTLGVLQTQYF
once	.	TRBV28	TRBJ2-7	TGTGCCAGCAGTGCTAGCAGGGGCTACGAGCAGTACTTC	CASSASRGYEQYF
once	TRBD1	TRBV30	TRBJ1-2	TGTGCCATAAACAGGGGGAAAAACTATGGCTACACCTTC	CAINRGKNYGYTF
few	TRBD1	TRBV28	TRBJ2-7	TGTGCCAGCAGTTTCACCGATGCAGGGGGCGGGTACGAGCAGTACTTC	CASSFTDAGGGYEQYF
.	TRBD1	TRBV30	TRBJ2-7	TGTGCCTGGACTGACAGGGCCTACGAGCAGTACTTC	CAWTDRAYEQYF
few	TRBD2	TRBV11-2	TRBJ2-1	TGTGCCAGCAGCTCCCCCAGAGGGAGGGCAGGAAATGAGCAGTTCTTC	CASSSPRGRAGNEQFF
.	TRBD2	TRBV2	TRBJ2-1	TGTGCCAGCAGGTTAGCGGGAGGGCCATACAATGAGCAGTTCTTC	CASRLAGGPYNEQFF
.	.	TRBV10-3	TRBJ1-5	TGTGCCATCAGTATGGACAGAGATCAGCCCCAGCATTTT	CAISMDRDQPQHF
.	.	TRBV5-6	TRBJ1-1	TGTGCCAGCAGCTTGACTCCGACAGGGAACACTGAAGCTTTCTTT	CASSLTPTGNTEAFF
.	.	TRBV5-8	TRBJ1-3	TGTGCCAGCAGCTTGCACTCTGGAAACACCATATATTTT	CASSLHSGNTIYF
.	.	TRBV29-1	TRBJ1-1	TGCAGCGTTATGGGCAGGGTATCTGAAGCTTTCTTT	CSVMGRVSEAFF
.	TRBD1	TRBV5-6	TRBJ2-4	TGTGCCAGCAGCTTGGTCCCCGGGACAGGGGGGAGTGGAAACATTCAGTACTTC	CASSLVPGTGGSGNIQYF
.	.	TRBV5-1	TRBJ1-1	TGCGCCAGCAGCTCAGGACTGGGGGGGCAATTGGGCACTGAAGCTTTCTTT	CASSSGLGGQLGTEAFF
.	TRBD2	TRBV5-1	TRBJ2-1	TGCGCCAGCAGGTCCGGGACTAGCGGGTGGAATGAGCAGTTCTTC	CASRSGTSGWNEQFF
medium-sized	.	TRBV11-2	TRBJ2-1	TGTGCCAGCAGTGATCGGACCCGCGGGTACAATGAGCAGTTCTTC	CASSDRTRGYNEQFF
.	TRBD2	TRBV6-5	TRBJ2-1	TGTGCCAGCAGTTGGGGGACTAGCGGGAAGAATGAGCAGTTCTTC	CASSWGTSGKNEQFF
.	.	TRBV7-9	TRBJ2-7	TGTGCCAGCAGCCCTTACAGGAATACCTACGAGCAGTACTTC	CASSPYRNTYEQYF
.	.	TRBV6-5	TRBJ1-1	TGTGCCAGCTCCCCTGGGGGGTCTTTTGAAGCTTTCTTT	CASSPGGSFEAFF
.	.	TRBV28	TRBJ2-3	TGTGCCAGCAGTTTATTTCTGAGGGAGCAAGATACGCAGTATTTT	CASSLFLREQDTQYF
.	TRBD1	TRBV18	TRBJ2-7	TGTGCCAGCTCCCCCGACAGGGGGGTCTACGAGCAGTACTTC	CASSPDRGVYEQYF
.	TRBD2	TRBV5-6	TRBJ2-7	TGTGCCAGCAGCTTGGTAGTAGCGGGGAGGTACGAGCAGTACTTC	CASSLVVAGRYEQYF
.	TRBD1	TRBV5-1	TRBJ2-7	TGCGCCAGCAGCTTGGGGGACAGTTATTTCTACGAGCAGTACTTC	CASSLGDSYFYEQYF
.	.	TRBV2	TRBJ2-5	TGTGCCAGCCCTGAAGGGAGGGAGACCCAGTACTTC	CASPEGRETQYF
.	.	TRBV18	TRBJ2-1	TGTGCCAGCTCACCTGACACGTCCTACAATGAGCAGTTCTTC	CASSPDTSYNEQFF
.	TRBD2	TRBV7-8	TRBJ2-2	TGTGCCAGCAGCTTAGCGGCGGGGGCGAACACCGGGGAGCTGTTTTTT	CASSLAAGANTGELFF
once	.	TRBV30	TRBJ1-2	TGTGCCTGGAGGAGAGGGGGAGGCTACACCTTC	CAWRRGGGYTF
.	TRBD2	TRBV6-1	TRBJ2-7	TGTGCCAGCCGTGGAGCTAGCGGGAGGGTTACTACGATGGAGCAGTACTTC	CASRGASGRVTTMEQYF
.	TRBD1	TRBV5-1	TRBJ1-2	TGCGCCAGCAGCTCAGAGGGCAGGGGGGAACCCTATGGCTACACCTTC	CASSSEGRGEPYGYTF
.	TRBD1	TRBV7-2	TRBJ1-2	TGTGCCAGCAGCTCGGGACAGGACTATGGCTACACCTTC	CASSSGQDYGYTF
.	TRBD2	TRBV5-1	TRBJ2-3	TGCGCCAGCAGCTTGGCGACTAGCGGGAGACCAGATACGCAGTATTTT	CASSLATSGRPDTQYF
.	.	TRBV29-1	TRBJ2-5	TGCAGCGTTGCGGGTCAGTATGAAGAGACCCAGTACTTC	CSVAGQYEETQYF
.	.	TRBV7-9	TRBJ1-1	TGTGCCAGCAGCTTCCCCCAGGGAAGCGGGGCCACTGAAGCTTTCTTT	CASSFPQGSGATEAFF
.	.	TRBV2	TRBJ1-4	TGTGCCAGCAGTAAACAGGGATTTTATGAAAAACTGTTTTTT	CASSKQGFYEKLFF